This TCR beta chain is drawn from a study of T cell responses to AZD1222 COVID-19 vaccine. A remark on this clone: Its target is not known.

Between the trimmed V and J ends, which lost 11 bases and 0 bases, there was a span of 17 bases. Germline CDR1 reads SNHLY; CDR2 reads FYNNEI. This CDR3 spans 14 amino acids. Assay used: immunoSEQ multiplex PCR; TCRdb lists only in-frame clones, some missing. The sample consists of approximately 89,000 clones, about nine tenths of them appearing once. Study outcomes and limitations: Sampled repertoires all dated from after the peak T cell response.

The sample here was peripheral blood, taken 28 days after the second AZD1222 dose. The chain is built from TRBV2 and TRBJ2-7; D is possibly TRBD1 or TRBD2 (5 bases each). The clonotype comes from an adult who received the AZD1222 COVID-19 vaccine. The CDR3 DNA follows: TGTGCCGCTAGCCTCCAGGGTCTCTCCTACGAGCAGTACTTC. Encoded protein: CAASLQGLSYEQYF.